A single T cell receptor (beta chain) is shown here with its context. The antigen is undetermined. People whose metastatic non-small-cell lung cancer was chemo-refractory got focal radiation along with CTLA-4 blockade by ipilimumab. Clones were read by immunoSEQ multiplex PCR, and TCRdb kept only the in-frame ones, dropping some. This sample yields roughly 68,000 clones, of which roughly three quarters are seen a single time; 7.1% belongs to the top ten. This sample is drawn from a study of radiotherapy plus CTLA-4 blockade in lung cancer. Study-wide findings and caveats: Early clonal dynamics of blood T cells, together with interferon-beta, were reported as the best response predictor. Expansion in blood of tumor-derived TCR clones was seen after radiotherapy plus ipilimumab.

This specimen was peripheral blood, taken from a patient treated with radiotherapy plus ipilimumab. The sequence was obtained from a human donor with non-small cell lung cancer who had a complete response to radiotherapy plus ipilimumab.

The CDR3 DNA sequence: TGCGCCAGCAGCTCGGGACAGGGGGTCGCCGGGGAGCTGTTTTTT. Amino acid sequence: CASSSGQGVAGELFF. This chain connects TRBV5-1 to TRBJ2-2; 11 bases align to TRBD1. Germline CDR1 reads SGHRS; CDR2 reads YFSETQ. After removal of 3 bases from V and 6 bases from J, the junction contained 4 bases not matched to a gene. This CDR3 is built from 15 residues.